The rows below give T cell receptor beta chains drawn from one sample of a study of cytomegalovirus exposure and HLA in healthy donors. Clones were sequenced by immunoSEQ multiplex PCR, and TCRdb holds only the in-frame ones, with some missing. The data contain 150,000 to 200,000 clones, just under 80% of them singletons. Material for sequencing was PBMCs. These receptors originate from a woman between 25 and 40 years old in good health and CMV-seronegative. Each CDR3 is given with its conserved first and last residue. The D gene is left open where the match is weak. Where a row states a size, it is once, few, many or the class of an expanded clone; other rows omit it.

clone size | CDR3 length | J gene | D gene | V gene | CDR3 DNA | CDR3 protein
NA | 12 | TRBJ2-7 | NA | TRBV29-1 | TGCAGCGTTGTGACAGAAGACTACGAGCAGTACTTC | CSVVTEDYEQYF
few | 16 | TRBJ2-5 | NA | TRBV9 | TGTGCCAGCAGCGTAGATATGGGGGCACGGGAAGAGACCCAGTACTTC | CASSVDMGAREETQYF
NA | 17 | TRBJ2-1 | TRBD2 | TRBV9 | TGTGCCAGCAGTTTACGAACGCTAGCGGGGACTTTCAATGAGCAGTTCTTC | CASSLRTLAGTFNEQFF
once | 14 | TRBJ2-7 | NA | TRBV11-2 | TGTGCCAGCAGCTTAACGGACGGGGACTACGAGCAGTACTTC | CASSLTDGDYEQYF
NA | 13 | TRBJ1-1 | NA | TRBV6-5 | TGTGCCAGCAGTCCTTTGGGGGGCACTGAAGCTTTCTTT | CASSPLGGTEAFF
few | 14 | TRBJ2-7 | NA | TRBV11-2 | TGTGCCAGCAGCTTAGATGGCGGGCCTTACGAGCAGTACTTC | CASSLDGGPYEQYF
NA | 15 | TRBJ2-7 | NA | TRBV6-1 | TGTGCCAGCAGTGAGCGGGCAGTTCTCTCCTACGAGCAGTACTTC | CASSERAVLSYEQYF
few | 19 | TRBJ2-5 | TRBD2 | TRBV4-1 | TGCGCCAGCAGCCAAGACCCACCCGTCGGGCTAGCGGTCCAAGAGACCCAGTACTTC | CASSQDPPVGLAVQETQYF
NA | 16 | TRBJ2-3 | TRBD2 | TRBV4-1 | TGCGCCAGCAGCCAAGCGCGGGGGGCGACCACAGATACGCAGTATTTT | CASSQARGATTDTQYF
NA | 14 | TRBJ2-2 | NA | TRBV5-6 | TGTGCCAGCAGCTCGGACAGTGGAGGAGGGGAGCTGTTTTTT | CASSSDSGGGELFF
NA | 15 | TRBJ1-5 | NA | TRBV5-5 | TGTGCCAGCAGCTTGGAGGCAGGGGGCAATCAGCCCCAGCATTTT | CASSLEAGGNQPQHF
NA | 18 | TRBJ1-5 | TRBD1 | TRBV18 | TGTGCCAGCTCACCACGTCGGGACAGCCCACTTAGCAATCAGCCCCAGCATTTT | CASSPRRDSPLSNQPQHF
NA | 15 | TRBJ1-2 | NA | TRBV9 | TGTGCCAGCACCCCCGGGGGGGGCGCATGGTATGGCTACACCTTC | CASTPGGGAWYGYTF
NA | 14 | TRBJ1-1 | NA | TRBV18 | TGTGCCAGCTCACCACAAGGGGTTGGGACTGAAGCTTTCTTT | CASSPQGVGTEAFF
NA | 15 | TRBJ2-1 | TRBD2 | TRBV10-3 | TGTGCCATCAGTTCTAGCGGGGGGGCTTACAATGAGCAGTTCTTC | CAISSSGGAYNEQFF
NA | 14 | TRBJ2-7 | NA | TRBV19 | TGTGCCAGTAGTATAACGTCAGGTCCCTACGAGCAGTACTTC | CASSITSGPYEQYF
few | 17 | TRBJ2-7 | TRBD2 | TRBV7-8 | TGTGCCAGCAGCTTTGGTGGGAGCGGGGGGCTACCCTACGAGCAGTACTTC | CASSFGGSGGLPYEQYF
NA | 13 | TRBJ2-3 | TRBD1 | TRBV11-1 | TGTGCGTCGGGGGACAGGGGTACAGATACGCAGTATTTT | CASGDRGTDTQYF
NA | 16 | TRBJ1-6 | TRBD1 | TRBV15 | TGTGCCACCAGCAGAGATTTAAGGGGGCAGGGTTCACCCCTCCACTTT | CATSRDLRGQGSPLHF
NA | 15 | TRBJ2-5 | TRBD1 | TRBV5-6 | TGTGCCAGCAGCTCCGGGACAGGTAGTACGAAGACCCAGTACTTC | CASSSGTGSTKTQYF
NA | 16 | TRBJ1-4 | TRBD1 | TRBV18 | TGTGCCAGCTCACCACGCAACAGGGGTCTCAATGAAAAACTGTTTTTT | CASSPRNRGLNEKLFF
NA | 14 | TRBJ1-2 | TRBD1 | TRBV6-1 | TGTGCCAGCTTAGTCTTAGGGGGCGCGAGGGGCTACACCTTC | CASLVLGGARGYTF
NA | 16 | TRBJ1-3 | NA | TRBV18 | TGTGCCAGCTCACCGATAACAGGGTTATCTGGAAACACCATATATTTT | CASSPITGLSGNTIYF
once | 15 | TRBJ1-2 | NA | TRBV4-3 | TGCGCCAGCAGCCGGGCGACGGACTCTAACTATGGCTACACCTTC | CASSRATDSNYGYTF
NA | 14 | TRBJ2-7 | TRBD2 | TRBV27 | TGTGCCAGCAGTTTATCGGGACTAGTCTACGAGCAGTACTTC | CASSLSGLVYEQYF
few | 15 | TRBJ2-7 | NA | TRBV4-1 | TGCGCCAGCAGCCAAGGACAGGCCGACACCTACGAGCAGTACTTC | CASSQGQADTYEQYF
NA | 14 | TRBJ1-6 | TRBD1 | TRBV6-5 | TGTGCCAGCAGTTACGGGACAGGAGGGGGTCCCCTCCACTTT | CASSYGTGGGPLHF
NA | 16 | TRBJ2-5 | TRBD2 | TRBV10-3 | TGTGCCATCAGTGAGTCCCCTAGCGGACCTAGGGAGACCCAGTACTTC | CAISESPSGPRETQYF
NA | 20 | TRBJ2-6 | NA | TRBV9 | TGTGCCAGCAGCCATTCAATGGGCAGGGGGGATTTCGGTGGGGCCAACGTCCTGACTTTC | CASSHSMGRGDFGGANVLTF
NA | 15 | TRBJ2-1 | NA | TRBV7-8 | TGTGCCAGCAGCCAGGGCCGCGCTGACTACAATGAGCAGTTCTTC | CASSQGRADYNEQFF
NA | 15 | TRBJ2-7 | TRBD1 | TRBV7-3 | TGTGCCAGCAGCTTAATGGGGACAGGGGTTTACGAGCAGTACTTC | CASSLMGTGVYEQYF
NA | 15 | TRBJ1-4 | TRBD1 | TRBV7-6 | TGTGCCAGCAGCTTTTACAGGGGGCTGCGTGAAAAACTGTTTTTT | CASSFYRGLREKLFF
NA | 15 | TRBJ2-7 | TRBD1 | TRBV19 | TGTGCCAGTAGTTCACCCGGACAGGGGGCCTACGAGCAGTACTTC | CASSSPGQGAYEQYF
NA | 18 | TRBJ2-1 | TRBD2 | TRBV4-1 | TGCGCCAGCAGCCACTACGCCGGTCTAGCGGGCCGCGGTAATGAGCAGTTCTTC | CASSHYAGLAGRGNEQFF
NA | 15 | TRBJ2-3 | NA | TRBV4-3 | TGCGCCAGCAGCCAAGTTGTGAGTGGGGAGCATCCGCAGTATTTT | CASSQVVSGEHPQYF
NA | 15 | TRBJ1-6 | NA | TRBV5-1 | TGCGCCAGCAGCTTGGACACAGGGACGGATTCACCCCTCCACTTT | CASSLDTGTDSPLHF
few | 16 | TRBJ2-3 | NA | TRBV4-3 | TGCGCCAGCAGCCAAGAAGCAACTAGAGAGGCAGATACGCAGTATTTT | CASSQEATREADTQYF
NA | 16 | TRBJ2-7 | NA | TRBV4-3 | TGCGCCAGCAGCCAAGGTCAGGGGACACTTCTTACGGAGCAGTACTTC | CASSQGQGTLLTEQYF
NA | 15 | TRBJ2-1 | NA | TRBV5-1 | TGCGCCAGCAGCTCCAACCCAGGGGACTACAATGAGCAGTTCTTC | CASSSNPGDYNEQFF
NA | 16 | TRBJ2-2 | NA | TRBV5-1 | TGCGCCAGCAAATTGGCGGCGGGGACGAACACCGGGGAGCTGTTTTTT | CASKLAAGTNTGELFF
NA | 17 | TRBJ2-5 | TRBD2 | TRBV7-8 | TGTGCCAGCAGCTTAAGAGGGGCGGGGGGGGGTCGAGAGACCCAGTACTTC | CASSLRGAGGGRETQYF
NA | 15 | TRBJ2-5 | TRBD2 | TRBV7-3 | TGTGCCAGCAGACGTAGCGGGGGCCCCCCAGAGACCCAGTACTTC | CASRRSGGPPETQYF
NA | 14 | TRBJ2-7 | TRBD2 | TRBV30 | TGTGCCTGGAGTCGGGGCGGGGGCTCCTACGAGCAGTACTTC | CAWSRGGGSYEQYF
NA | 16 | TRBJ1-2 | NA | TRBV28 | TGTGCCAGCAGTTTAGGGAGTCACCCTTCAAACTATGGCTACACCTTC | CASSLGSHPSNYGYTF
NA | 15 | TRBJ1-5 | TRBD1 | TRBV7-2 | TGTGCCAGCAGCTTAGTAGGAGGGGGCGGTCAGCCCCAGCATTTT | CASSLVGGGGQPQHF
NA | 13 | TRBJ2-2 | NA | TRBV9 | TGTGCCAGCAAGCGGCGGGACACCGGGGAGCTGTTTTTT | CASKRRDTGELFF
NA | 13 | TRBJ1-6 | NA | TRBV12-5 | TGTGCTAGTGGTTTGGAACATGACATGCCCCTCCACTTT | CASGLEHDMPLHF
NA | 10 | TRBJ2-5 | NA | TRBV6-1 | TGTGCCAGTGAATACCGGGACTCCTACTTC | CASEYRDSYF
NA | 15 | TRBJ1-4 | TRBD1 | TRBV6-5 | TGTGCCAGCAGCCCTCCAGGGGGAGCGAATGAAAAACTGTTTTTT | CASSPPGGANEKLFF
few | 18 | TRBJ2-5 | TRBD1 | TRBV5-1 | TGCGCCAGCAGCCCGCTCTTTGCCGGGACAGGGGATGGAGAGACCCAGTACTTC | CASSPLFAGTGDGETQYF
NA | 15 | TRBJ2-2 | TRBD1 | TRBV29-1 | TGCAGCGTGGGGAGACAGGGCCATAACACCGGGGAGCTGTTTTTT | CSVGRQGHNTGELFF
few | 14 | TRBJ1-4 | TRBD1 | TRBV29-1 | TGCAGCGCGGGAGGGGGCCCCCGAGGTGAAAAACTGTTTTTT | CSAGGGPRGEKLFF
NA | 15 | TRBJ2-7 | TRBD2 | TRBV4-1 | TGCGCCAGCAGCCAAGGGATCGGGGACTACTACGAGCAGTACTTC | CASSQGIGDYYEQYF
NA | 14 | TRBJ2-5 | TRBD2 | TRBV7-2 | TGTGCCAGCAGACAGGCGGGGGGCGGAGAGACCCAGTACTTC | CASRQAGGGETQYF
NA | 15 | TRBJ1-4 | NA | TRBV6-1 | TGTGCCAGCAGCTCAACCCGGGCCCGGGGGGAAAAACTGTTTTTT | CASSSTRARGEKLFF